Each of the 14 T cell receptor beta chains below was sequenced from the same sample in a study of T cells in localized non-small cell lung cancer. The data were produced by immunoSEQ multiplex PCR, yet TCRdb's version contains in-frame clones alone and is incomplete. The table includes 15,000 or so clones, 70% to 90% detected once. Sequencing was performed on peripheral blood, taken before any cancer treatment. Source of these receptors: a female donor of 60 years or more with stage III squamous cell lung carcinoma.

This clone was found a few times. The chain employs TRBV9 and TRBJ2-1; D call uncertain. V lost 4 bases, J lost 6 bases, and 17 bases lay in between. The germline gives CDR1 SGDLS, CDR2 YYNGEE. The CDR3 totals 15 residues. In DNA, the CDR3 is TGTGCCAGCAGCCCCGGACCCGTAACTCCCAATGAGCAGTTCTTC. Its translation: CASSPGPVTPNEQFF.

The genes are TRBV6-1 and TRBJ2-1, with D possibly TRBD2 on 6 matching bases. Germline V gene lookup returns CDR1 MNHNS and CDR2 SASEGT. This CDR3 contains 13 residues. Trimming took 8 bases from V and 5 from J, leaving 13 bases between them. CDR3 in amino acids: CASSGAENNEQFF. CDR3 sequence (DNA): TGTGCCAGCTCGGGAGCGGAAAACAATGAGCAGTTCTTC.

V is TRBV30 and J is TRBJ1-2, with TRBD1 matching 8 bases. Germline V gene sequence: CDR1 GTSNPN, CDR2 SVGIG (reference sequence). Trimming cost V 2 bases and J 4 bases; bases outside gene matches: 6. This CDR3 contains 14 residues. Here the CDR3 reads CAWSLTGGIYGYTF. The DNA for the CDR3 is TGTGCCTGGAGTTTAACAGGGGGGATCTATGGCTACACCTTC.

As to this clone: At the DNA level, this CDR3 is encoded by other sequences in the same sample as well. The chain recombines TRBV29-1 with TRBJ2-1; no reliable D call. V was cut by 4 bases and J by 5 bases, with 6 bases left in between. This CDR3 is 11 amino acids long. Germline V gene data show CDR1 as SQVTM and CDR2 as ANQGSEA. CDR3 nucleotides: TGCAGCGTTGGGGCGGACAATGAGCAGTTCTTC. Its translation is CSVGADNEQFF.

The V call is TRBV5-1, the J call TRBJ2-1; 7 nucleotides agree with TRBD2. From germline, CDR1 is SGHRS and CDR2 YFSETQ. After removal of 2 bases from V and 7 bases from J, the junction contained 9 bases not matched to a gene. The CDR3 consists of 15 residues. As DNA, the CDR3 is TGCGCCAGCAGCTTTTCGTGGGAGGGCCGGAATGAGCAGTTCTTC. This codes for CASSFSWEGRNEQFF. Full variable domain (remainder filled in from reference TRBV5-1 and TRBJ2-1): KAGVTQTPRYLIKTRGQQVTLSCSPISGHRSVSWYQQTPGQGLQFLFEYFSETQRNKGNFPGRFSGRQFSNSRSEMNVSTLELGDSALYLCASSFSWEGRNEQFFGPGTRLTVL.

The V call is TRBV27, the J call TRBJ1-1, with D unclear. Germline lookup yields CDR1 MNHEY and CDR2 SMNVEV (reference sequence). Trimming stripped 8 bases from V and 7 bases from J, with 11 bases between. The length of the CDR3 is 11 residues. The CDR3 protein is CASRGPFEAFF. In DNA, the CDR3 is TGTGCCAGCCGTGGCCCGTTTGAAGCTTTCTTT.

This clone has just a few counts. This sequence joins TRBV6-1 and TRBJ2-7; 9 bases are shared with TRBD1. This CDR3 is 15 amino acids long. From germline, CDR1 is MNHNS and CDR2 SASEGT. V trimming: 7 bases; J trimming: 5 bases; junction bases outside the gene matches: 12. CDR3: CASIRGTGTGNEQYF. The CDR3 bases are TGTGCCAGCATAAGGGGGACAGGGACGGGAAACGAGCAGTACTTC.

The sample holds one count of this clone. The V gene is TRBV10-3, the J gene TRBJ2-3, with D possibly being TRBD1 (6 bases). Germline CDR1 reads ENHRY; CDR2 reads SYGVKD. There are 16 residues in the CDR3. Between the trimmed V and J ends, which lost 2 bases and 6 bases, there was a span of 18 bases. CDR3 nucleotide sequence: TGTGCCATCAGTGAGCCCCAGGGCAGGGGATATGATACGCAGTATTTT. Amino acids: CAISEPQGRGYDTQYF.

The chain combines TRBV28 with TRBJ1-1; no clear D gene. V lost 6 bases and J lost 4, with 15 bases in between. CDR1 is MDHEN, CDR2 SYDVKM, per germline. CDR3 length: 14 amino acids. CDR3 residues: CASRREHITTEAFF. The CDR3 region has the DNA TGTGCCAGCAGAAGGGAACACATAACCACTGAAGCTTTCTTT.

This chain connects TRBV5-4 to TRBJ2-2, with D hard to call. V gave up 4 bases and J gave up 7 bases, with 14 bases separating them. CDR1 is SGHNT, CDR2 YYREEE, per germline (reference sequence). The CDR3 has 14 amino acids. Here the CDR3 DNA reads TGTGCCAGCAGCCCTCCCAACCATCTCGGGGAGCTGTTTTTT. This translates into CASSPPNHLGELFF.

This chain uses TRBV5-8 with TRBJ1-1; 11 bases line up with TRBD1. Germline CDR1 is SGHTS and CDR2 is YDEGEE. Trimming cost V 7 bases and J 9 bases; bases outside gene matches: 8. CDR3 length: 13 residues. The CDR3 sequence is CASRRTGGLKAFF. CDR3 bases: TGTGCCAGCCGAAGGACAGGGGGCTTAAAAGCTTTCTTT. Full variable domain (remainder filled in from reference TRBV5-8 and TRBJ1-1): EAGVTQSPTHLIKTRGQQATLRCSPISGHTSVYWYQQALGLGLQFLLWYDEGEERNRGNFPPRFSGRQFPNYSSELNVNALELEDSALYLCASRRTGGLKAFFGQGTRLTVV.

The chain links TRBV10-3 to TRBJ1-6; TRBD1 aligns across 7 bases. CDR3 length equals 15 residues. With V trimmed by 1 base and J by 10 bases, 7 bases remained unmatched. Germline-derived CDR1 and CDR2 are ENHRY and SYGVKD. The chain's CDR3 is CAISELGAGGSPLHF. CDR3 nucleotide sequence: TGTGCCATCAGTGAGTTGGGGGCAGGGGGATCACCCCTCCACTTT.

The gene calls are TRBV11-3 and TRBJ2-6; TRBD1 agrees at 8 bases. The V segment lost 5 bases and the J segment 1 base; nucleotides outside the gene matches: 7. The CDR3 covers 17 residues. Germline-derived CDR1 and CDR2 are SGHNT and YENEEA. Written as DNA, the CDR3 is TGTGCCAGCAGCCCCGGGCAGGGGGCTTCTGGGGCCAACGTCCTGACTTTC. Translating it yields CASSPGQGASGANVLTF.

This chain uses TRBV6-1 with TRBJ2-5, with D hard to call. The CDR3 contains 15 residues. Trimming pared 4 bases from V and 0 bases from J, leaving 12 bases between. Germline V gene sequence: CDR1 MNHNS, CDR2 SASEGT. CDR3 in DNA: TGTGCCAGCAGTGTCGGTTTCACGTACCAAGAGACCCAGTACTTC. The encoded protein is CASSVGFTYQETQYF.